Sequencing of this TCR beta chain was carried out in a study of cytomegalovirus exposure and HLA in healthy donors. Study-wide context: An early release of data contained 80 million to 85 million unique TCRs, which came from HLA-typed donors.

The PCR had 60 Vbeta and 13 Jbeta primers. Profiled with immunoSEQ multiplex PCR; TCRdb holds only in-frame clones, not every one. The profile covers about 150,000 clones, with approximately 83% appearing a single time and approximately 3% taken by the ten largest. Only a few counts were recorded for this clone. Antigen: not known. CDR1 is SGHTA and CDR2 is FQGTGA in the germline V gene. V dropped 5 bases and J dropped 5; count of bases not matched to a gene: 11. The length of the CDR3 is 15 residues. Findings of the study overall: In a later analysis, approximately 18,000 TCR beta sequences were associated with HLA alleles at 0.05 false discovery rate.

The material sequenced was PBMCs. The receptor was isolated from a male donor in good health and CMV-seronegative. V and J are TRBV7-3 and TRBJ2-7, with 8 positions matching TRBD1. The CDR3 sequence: CASSMTGASYDEQYF. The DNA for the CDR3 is TGTGCCAGCAGCATGACAGGGGCATCCTACGACGAGCAGTACTTC.